This T cell receptor (beta chain) derives from a study of OX40 agonist ivuxolimab in advanced cancers. Trimming removed 0 bases from V and 1 base from J, with 12 bases in between. Germline values: CDR1 SGHTS, CDR2 YDEGEE. The CDR3 covers 16 residues. Assay: immunoSEQ multiplex PCR; the TCRdb copy retains only in-frame clones and omits some. Counted here are roughly 34,000 clones, approximately 84% occurring once; the ten biggest clones make up around 10%. Sequencing was performed on CD4+ or CD8+ T cells sorted from blood, taken in a trial of the OX40 agonist ivuxolimab. The TCR sequence derives from an adult with an advanced solid tumor such as melanoma, head and neck, liver or kidney cancer. The rearrangement links TRBV5-8 to TRBJ2-3, with a possible D match to TRBD1 (6 bases). The chain's CDR3 is CASSLDSAGGTDTQYF. The CDR3 bases are TGTGCCAGCAGCTTGGATTCGGCAGGGGGCACAGATACGCAGTATTTT.